Shown below are 8 T cell receptor beta chains from a single sample sequenced in a study of T cell responses to AZD1222 COVID-19 vaccine. TCRdb's table, derived via immunoSEQ multiplex PCR, lists solely in-frame clones and lacks some. The repertoire holds tens of thousands of clones, with around 86% as singletons. Source: peripheral blood, taken on day 0 of AZD1222 vaccination. The receptors shown here come from an adult in good health.

The chain couples TRBV7-3 to TRBJ2-2; D is possibly TRBD1 (5 bases). The germline V gene has CDR1 SGHTA and CDR2 FQGTGA. Trimming removed 0 bases at V and 0 bases at J, with 8 bases between. The CDR3 runs 16 residues. The CDR3 protein is CASSLTAGPNTGELFF. The CDR3 DNA is TGTGCCAGCAGCTTAACGGCAGGGCCGAACACCGGGGAGCTGTTTTTT.

V and J are TRBV7-9 and TRBJ1-4; 8 nucleotides agree with TRBD1. Per germline, CDR1 SEHNR and CDR2 FQNEAQ (reference sequence). The CDR3 spans 15 residues. V shed 5 bases and J 5 bases; nucleotides not matched to a gene: 7. CDR3 bases: TGTGCCAGCAGCGCCCTGGACAGGGTGAATGAAAAACTGTTTTTT. Translating gives CASSALDRVNEKLFF.

The chain joins TRBV7-8 to TRBJ2-3; D possibly corresponds to TRBD2 (5 bases). There are 17 residues in the CDR3. The V gene lost 3 bases and the J gene lost 0 bases, with 16 bases spanning the gap. Germline loops: CDR1 SGHVS, CDR2 FQNEAQ. The CDR3: CASSLGLALSSTDTQYF. Written as DNA, the CDR3 is TGTGCCAGCAGCTTGGGATTAGCGCTGTCAAGCACAGATACGCAGTATTTT.

The rearrangement uses TRBV7-8 and TRBJ2-3; 11 bases align to TRBD2. The CDR3 consists of 21 residues. Germline values: CDR1 SGHVS, CDR2 FQNEAQ. The J segment lost 4 bases and the V segment lost 0 bases, leaving 18 bases of the junction unmatched. The CDR3 DNA follows: TGTGCCAGCAGCTTAGCTTTTACTAGCGGGGGAACAGGGCACAATGCAGATACGCAGTATTTT. This translates into CASSLAFTSGGTGHNADTQYF.

The chain combines TRBV7-3 with TRBJ2-1; 10 nucleotides agree with TRBD1. Germline assignment: CDR1 SGHTA and CDR2 FQGTGA. Unmatched junction bases numbered 8, after V lost 5 bases and J lost 7 bases. The CDR3 contains 15 residues. In DNA form, the CDR3 reads TGTGCCAGCAGCATGGCCGGGACAGGGGATAATGAGCAGTTCTTC. It translates to CASSMAGTGDNEQFF.

This clone occurred a few times. The V call is TRBV15, the J call TRBJ2-7; D might be TRBD2 (5 bases). V was shortened by 0 bases and J by 5 bases, with 11 bases between the two germline ends. The CDR3 runs to 14 residues. The germline V gene has CDR1 LNHNV and CDR2 YYDKDF (reference sequence). The CDR3 DNA is TGTGCCACCAGCAGAGATCAAGAGGGAAACGAGCAGTACTTC. This gives the protein CATSRDQEGNEQYF.

J is TRBJ1-6 and V is TRBV4-3; D unresolved. There are 15 residues in the CDR3. Germline V gives CDR1 LGHNA, CDR2 YSLEER. V was cut by 2 bases and J by 0 bases, with 5 bases left in between. As DNA, the CDR3 is TGCGCCAGCAGCCAACAGAGCTCCTATAATTCACCCCTCCACTTT. Its protein is CASSQQSSYNSPLHF.

The chain carries TRBV6-5 and TRBJ2-3; 9 bases are shared with TRBD2. Germline V gene lookup returns CDR1 MNHEY and CDR2 SVGAGI. Trimming at V came to 6 bases and at J to 2 bases, leaving 6 bases not matched to a gene. The length of the CDR3 is 15 residues. This CDR3 reads CASRLAGEHTDTQYF. As DNA, the CDR3 is TGTGCCAGCAGATTAGCGGGGGAGCACACAGATACGCAGTATTTT.